The entry that follows covers one T cell receptor (beta chain) sequence. The data were obtained in a study of blood T cells in healthy people across ages. Germline CDR1 reads DFQATT; CDR2 reads SNEGSKA (reference sequence). The CDR3 covers 15 residues. The germline V and J ends were trimmed by 3 bases and 0 bases, with 11 bases remaining between them. Combining a sample-barcoded 5' primer with a J-beta primer mix, a second PCR ran for about 6 to 12 cycles. One entry per CDR3 protein, called by TCRdb with MiXCR from the 5' RACE reads. Of some 1.4 million distinct CDR3 sequences in the sample, 40% to 50% are singletons; the top ten hold under 8%.

Sample: blood. This TCR came from a woman aged 18-29 years in good health. The rearrangement uses TRBV20-1 and TRBJ2-2, with D possibly matching TRBD2 (6 bases). This CDR3 is CSASMGGANTGELFF. CDR3 coding DNA: TGCAGTGCTAGTATGGGCGGGGCGAACACCGGGGAGCTGTTTTTT.